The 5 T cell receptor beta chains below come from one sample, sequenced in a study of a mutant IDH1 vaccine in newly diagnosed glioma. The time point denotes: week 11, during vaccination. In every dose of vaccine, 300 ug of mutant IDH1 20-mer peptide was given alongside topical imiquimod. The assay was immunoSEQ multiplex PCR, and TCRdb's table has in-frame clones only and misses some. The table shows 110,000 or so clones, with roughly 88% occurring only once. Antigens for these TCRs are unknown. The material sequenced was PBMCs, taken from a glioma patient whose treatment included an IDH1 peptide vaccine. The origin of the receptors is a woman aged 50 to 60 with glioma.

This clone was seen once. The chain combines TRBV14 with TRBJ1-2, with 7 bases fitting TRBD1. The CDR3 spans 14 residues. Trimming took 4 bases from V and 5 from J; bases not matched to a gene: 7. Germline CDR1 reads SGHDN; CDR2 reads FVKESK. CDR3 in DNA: TGTGCCAGCAGCCCGACAGGGACCTTTTATGGCTACACCTTC. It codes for CASSPTGTFYGYTF.

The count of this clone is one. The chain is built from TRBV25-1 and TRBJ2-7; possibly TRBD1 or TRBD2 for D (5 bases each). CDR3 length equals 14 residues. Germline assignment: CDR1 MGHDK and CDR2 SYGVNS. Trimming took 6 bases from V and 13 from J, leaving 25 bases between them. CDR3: CASRVGTTTANYYF. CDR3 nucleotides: TGTGCCAGCAGAGTTGGGACCACGACAGCCAACTATTACTTC.

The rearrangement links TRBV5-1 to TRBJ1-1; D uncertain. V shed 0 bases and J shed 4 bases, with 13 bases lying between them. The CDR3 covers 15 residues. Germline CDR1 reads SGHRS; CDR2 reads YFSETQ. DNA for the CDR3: TGCGCCAGCAGCTTGGGAGATGGATCTACCACTGAAGCTTTCTTT. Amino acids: CASSLGDGSTTEAFF.

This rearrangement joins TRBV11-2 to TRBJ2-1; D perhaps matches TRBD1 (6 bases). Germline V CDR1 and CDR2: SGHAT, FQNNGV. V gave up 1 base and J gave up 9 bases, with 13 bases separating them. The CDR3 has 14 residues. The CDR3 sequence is CASSLGGGGAEQFF. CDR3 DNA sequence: TGTGCCAGCAGCTTAGGGGGTGGGGGCGCTGAGCAGTTCTTC.

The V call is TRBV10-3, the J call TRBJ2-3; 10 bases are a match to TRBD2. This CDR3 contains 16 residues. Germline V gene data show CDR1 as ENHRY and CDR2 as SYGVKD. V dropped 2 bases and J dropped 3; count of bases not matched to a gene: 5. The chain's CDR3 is CAISERGLAVTDTQYF. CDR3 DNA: TGTGCCATCAGTGAGAGAGGACTAGCGGTAACAGATACGCAGTATTTT.